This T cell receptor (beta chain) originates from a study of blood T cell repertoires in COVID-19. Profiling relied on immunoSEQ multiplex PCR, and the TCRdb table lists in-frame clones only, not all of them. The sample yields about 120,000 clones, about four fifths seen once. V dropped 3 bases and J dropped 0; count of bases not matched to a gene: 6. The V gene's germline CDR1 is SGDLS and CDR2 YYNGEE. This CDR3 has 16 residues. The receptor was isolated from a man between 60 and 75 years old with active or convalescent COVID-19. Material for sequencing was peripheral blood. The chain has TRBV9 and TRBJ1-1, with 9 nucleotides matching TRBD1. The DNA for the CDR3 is TGTGCCAGCAGCGCCGGACAGGGGCCGCTGAACACTGAAGCTTTCTTT. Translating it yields CASSAGQGPLNTEAFF. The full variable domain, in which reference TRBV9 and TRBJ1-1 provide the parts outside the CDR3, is DSGVTQTPKHLITATGQRVTLRCSPRSGDLSVYWYQQSLDQGLQFLIQYYNGEERAKGNILERFSAQQFPDLHSELNLSSLELGDSALYFCASSAGQGPLNTEAFFGQGTRLTVV.